This record covers a single T cell receptor beta chain. The sample belongs to a study of radiotherapy plus CTLA-4 blockade in lung cancer. Germline V gives CDR1 KGHSH, CDR2 LQKENI. This CDR3 is built from 13 residues. The V gene lost 6 bases and the J gene lost 0 bases, with 7 bases spanning the gap. Using immunoSEQ multiplex PCR, the repertoire was profiled, and TCRdb retains in-frame clones only, with some absent. Of 85,000 to 130,000 clones in the sample, roughly 84% were seen once. This TCR came from a human donor with non-small cell lung cancer that progressed on radiotherapy plus ipilimumab. Some clones in this sample may be carry-over from other donors' samples. V gene TRBV18 combines with J gene TRBJ2-3, with D perhaps matching TRBD2 (6 bases). The sequenced sample was peripheral blood, obtained from a patient treated with radiotherapy plus ipilimumab. The chain's CDR3 is CASSGTSTDTQYF. The DNA for the CDR3 is TGTGCCAGCTCCGGGACTAGCACAGATACGCAGTATTTT.